The subject of this entry is one T cell receptor beta chain. These data are taken from a study of cytomegalovirus exposure and HLA in healthy donors. The PCR had 60 Vbeta and 13 Jbeta primers. Measured with immunoSEQ multiplex PCR; TCRdb has only the in-frame clones, and not every one. Here the sample spans fewer than 250,000 clones, about 80% being singletons. The sample consisted of PBMCs. This receptor was identified in a woman between 45 and 60 years old in good health and CMV-seropositive.

The CDR3 DNA reads as TGTGCCAGCAGCTCTATACAGGGCCTACAAGAGACCCAGTACTTC. This sequence encodes CASSSIQGLQETQYF. V usage is TRBV9 and J usage is TRBJ2-5; D perhaps matches TRBD1 (6 bases). The CDR3 extends over 15 amino acids. Trimming removed 4 bases at V and 2 bases at J, with 15 bases between. The germline V gene has CDR1 SGDLS and CDR2 YYNGEE.